This entry lists 29 T cell receptor beta chains sequenced from one sample in a study of shared clonotypes between healthy human individuals (dated by TCRdb to the early 2020s). The library came from the immunoSEQ multiplex PCR assay. TCRdb provides this immuneACCESS table in a form limited to in-frame rearrangements. Some clones are lacking; in checked studies, under half of them reflect an unresolved V gene, and why the rest are absent is not known. Recorded for this sample are about 700,000 clones; around 72% of them occurred a single time. The ten largest clones take up under 2% of the sample. Input material: memory CD4+ T cells sorted from blood. This specimen's cell subset or site label, interpreted: CD45RA-negative fraction. The receptor source for this set is a woman aged 25 to 45 in good health.

This clone has a handful of counts. The V and J genes are TRBV19 and TRBJ2-7, with D maybe TRBD2 (5 bases). V shed 7 bases and J shed 3 bases, with 16 bases lying between them. CDR1 and CDR2 from the germline V gene are LNHDA and SQIVND (reference sequence). The CDR3 consists of 14 residues. The CDR3 is CASMNSGNNYEQYF. CDR3 nucleotides: TGTGCCAGTATGAACTCGGGAAATAACTACGAGCAGTACTTC.

The genes are TRBV5-3 and TRBJ2-7; 10 nucleotides agree with TRBD1. TRBV5-3 is labeled an ORF, and its function is uncertain. The CDR3 totals 14 residues. V was pared by 7 bases and J by 2 bases, with 6 bases of the junction left unmatched. The CDR3 DNA reads TGTGCCAGATACCCGGGACAGGGGACCTACGAGCAGTACTTC. Translation: CARYPGQGTYEQYF.

The chain joins TRBV27 to TRBJ2-7; no clear D. Per the germline V gene, CDR1 is MNHEY and CDR2 is SMNVEV (reference sequence). V was shortened by 6 bases and J by 6 bases, with 33 bases between the two germline ends. The CDR3 length is 19 residues. As DNA, the CDR3 is TGTGCCAGCAGCTCATTCAGTCCATTCCGGGCCCAGCAATCGTCCGAGCAGTACTTC. Its translation: CASSSFSPFRAQQSSEQYF.

Note on this clone: In the same sample, other DNA sequences code for this CDR3. The gene calls are TRBV7-2 and TRBJ2-7; TRBD1 matches 7 bases. The length of the CDR3 is 14 residues. Trimming took 4 bases from V and 3 from J; bases not matched to a gene: 6. From germline, CDR1 is SGHTA and CDR2 FQGNSA. The DNA of the CDR3 is TGTGCCAGCAGCTCCCAACGGGACAGCTACGAGCAGTACTTC. The encoded protein is CASSSQRDSYEQYF.

This clone was observed at least ten times. The V and J genes are TRBV7-2 and TRBJ2-1; D might be TRBD2 (5 bases). Trimming stripped 1 base from V and 6 bases from J, with 13 bases between. The CDR3 loop spans 15 amino acids. CDR1 SGHTA and CDR2 FQGNSA come from the germline V gene. CDR3 in DNA: TGTGCCAGCAGCTTAGTAACGGGAAGGGTCAATGAGCAGTTCTTC. It specifies CASSLVTGRVNEQFF.

V usage is TRBV2 and J usage is TRBJ1-2; TRBD1 matches 8 bases. Germline loops: CDR1 SNHLY, CDR2 FYNNEI. J was trimmed by 4 bases and V by 0 bases; bases with no gene match: 4. CDR3 length: 15 amino acids. The CDR3 is CASSEATGGPYGYTF. CDR3 coding DNA: TGTGCCAGCAGTGAAGCAACAGGGGGGCCCTATGGCTACACCTTC.

This chain uses TRBV19 with TRBJ2-5; D uncertain. The better agreement between TRBJ2-7 and the DNA end casts doubt on the J call. The CDR3 has 13 amino acids. From germline, CDR1 is LNHDA and CDR2 SQIVND (reference sequence). For the CDR3, the DNA is TGTGCCAGTAGTATGACCCACCCCTACGAGCAGTACTTC. It yields the protein CASSMTHPYEQYF.

With respect to this clone: This sequence may be a read error, since a much larger clone differs from it by one base. The genes are TRBV2 and TRBJ2-5; D is ambiguous. Trimming took off 6 bases at V and 2 bases at J, with 13 bases between the two ends. CDR1 and CDR2 from the germline V gene are SNHLY and FYNNEI. The CDR3 length is 14 residues. CDR3 sequence (DNA): TGTGCCAGCAGGACCTATATGGAGCAAGAGACCCAGTACTTC. As protein: CASRTYMEQETQYF. Full variable domain (missing parts from reference TRBV2 and TRBJ2-5): EPEVTQTPSHQVTQMGQEVILRCVPISNHLYFYWYRQILGQKVEFLVSFYNNEISEKSEIFDDQFSVERPDGSNFTLKIRSTKLEDSAMYFCASRTYMEQETQYFGPGTRLLVL.

V is TRBV6-5 and J is TRBJ2-1; the match to TRBD1 covers 7 bases. The germline gives CDR1 MNHEY, CDR2 SVGAGI. CDR3 length equals 13 residues. After removal of 6 bases from V and 10 bases from J, the junction contained 9 bases not matched to a gene. Here the CDR3 DNA reads TGTGCCAGCAGCTCCGAGGGGGCGAGCGAGCAGTTCTTC. It translates to CASSSEGASEQFF.

This clone was detected ten times or more. The chain has TRBV28 and TRBJ2-6; D is possibly TRBD1 or TRBD2 (6 bases each). This CDR3 is 16 amino acids long. Trimming shortened V by 3 bases and J by 3 bases, and 12 bases separated the two germline ends. Germline V gene lookup returns CDR1 MDHEN and CDR2 SYDVKM. The CDR3 DNA follows: TGTGCCAGCAGTTTTGTTGGGGGGCTTGGGGCCAACGTCCTGACTTTC. Its protein product is CASSFVGGLGANVLTF.

The V and J genes are TRBV28 and TRBJ2-3; 7 bases map to TRBD1. The CDR3 is made up of 15 amino acids. V lost 8 bases and J lost 5; bases outside the gene matches: 13. In germline, CDR1 is MDHEN, CDR2 SYDVKM. The CDR3 reads CASGDPTGPRDTQYF. The DNA of the CDR3 is TGTGCCAGCGGTGACCCGACAGGGCCCAGAGATACGCAGTATTTT.

This clone was observed a few times. V and J are TRBV5-4 and TRBJ2-2; TRBD1 or TRBD2 may be the D gene (5 bases each). The germline CDR1 and CDR2 sequences are SGHNT and YYREEE (reference sequence). Trimming stripped 3 bases from V and 1 base from J, with 10 bases between. This CDR3 has 15 amino acids. CDR3 nucleotide sequence: TGTGCCAGCAGCTGGGGGAGATGGAACACCGGGGAGCTGTTTTTT. This gives the protein CASSWGRWNTGELFF. Filled out from reference TRBV5-4 and TRBJ2-2, the complete variable domain reads ETGVTQSPTHLIKTRGQQVTLRCSSQSGHNTVSWYQQALGQGPQFIFQYYREEENGRGNFPPRFSGLQFPNYSSELNVNALELDDSALYLCASSWGRWNTGELFFGEGSRLTVL.

This clone has a handful of counts. The chain is built from TRBV28 and TRBJ2-1, with 10 bases that match TRBD1. J lost 8 bases, V lost 5 bases, and 12 bases had no gene match. This CDR3 has 16 amino acids. Germline-derived CDR1 and CDR2 are MDHEN and SYDVKM. The CDR3 DNA reads as TGTGCCAGCAGTAGCGCCGGGACAGGGGCCATCGATGAGCAGTTCTTC. Its protein product is CASSSAGTGAIDEQFF.

Regarding this clone: Additional DNA sequences in this sample encode the identical CDR3. CDR3 sequence (DNA): TGTGCCAGCAGGATACAGGGGGGGGAGACCCAGTACTTC. Translation gives CASRIQGGETQYF. The chain uses TRBV28 and TRBJ2-5; tentatively, D is TRBD1 (8 bases). Trimming left V 6 bases short and J 5 bases short, with 13 bases between. The CDR3 totals 13 residues. Germline values: CDR1 MDHEN, CDR2 SYDVKM.

The genes are TRBV5-1 and TRBJ1-2; 7 bases line up with TRBD1. Germline V gene lookup returns CDR1 SGHRS and CDR2 YFSETQ. V shed 5 bases, J shed 8 bases, and the junction held 6 bases outside the gene matches. The CDR3 runs 12 residues. The CDR3 loop is CASRKTGFGYTF. DNA of the CDR3: TGCGCCAGCAGGAAGACAGGGTTCGGCTACACCTTC.

A word on this clone: This is likely an artifact of a read error, given a far larger clone one base away. The sample contains more than one DNA sequence encoding this CDR3. The chain combines TRBV6-1 with TRBJ2-1; a possible D gene is TRBD2 (6 bases). The germline V gene encodes CDR1 MNHNS and CDR2 SASEGT. This CDR3 comprises 14 residues. The CDR3 DNA reads TGTGCCAGCAGGGACTATAGCTCCTACAATGAGCAATTCTTC. It translates to CASRDYSSYNEQFF.

The genes are TRBV5-4 and TRBJ2-7, with 8 bases matching TRBD2. The CDR3 covers 12 residues. Germline loops: CDR1 SGHNT, CDR2 YYREEE (reference sequence). Trimming took 4 bases from V and 6 from J; bases not matched to a gene: 3. This CDR3 is CASSPGLAEQYF. The CDR3 DNA reads as TGTGCCAGCAGCCCCGGACTAGCCGAGCAGTACTTC.

This rearrangement joins TRBV29-1 to TRBJ2-7, with D hard to call. Germline CDR1 and CDR2: SQVTM and ANQGSEA. With 3 bases removed from V and 1 base from J, the gap between germline ends came to 7 bases. CDR3 length equals 12 residues. The CDR3 here is CSVETESYEQYF. The CDR3 DNA reads TGCAGCGTTGAGACCGAATCCTACGAGCAGTACTTC.

The gene calls are TRBV28 and TRBJ1-2; 7 bases are shared with TRBD1. The CDR3 covers 16 residues. Germline trimming cut 1 base from V and 6 bases from J; bases unmatched to any gene: 11. CDR1 is MDHEN and CDR2 is SYDVKM in the germline V gene. CDR3 nucleotide sequence: TGTGCCAGCAGTTTATCAAGATACAGGGGTAGGGATGGCTACACCTTC. This gives the protein CASSLSRYRGRDGYTF.

This chain joins TRBV29-1 and TRBJ2-7, with D tentatively TRBD1 (6 bases). This CDR3 is built from 13 residues. Trimming pared 4 bases from V and 2 bases from J, leaving 12 bases between. Per the germline V gene, CDR1 is SQVTM and CDR2 is ANQGSEA. Here the CDR3 reads CSVGRTEPYEQYF. The CDR3 coding sequence is TGCAGCGTTGGAAGGACAGAGCCCTACGAGCAGTACTTC.

Only one count was recorded for this clone. This chain links TRBV21-1 with TRBJ2-7; the table's D call, TRBD2, has no DNA check behind it. TRBV21-1 is labeled a pseudogene. The CDR3 runs 20 residues. The CDR3 loop is CASSKFPYNRGRALSAEQYF. As DNA, the CDR3 is TGTGCCAGCAGCAAGTTTCCGTATAATCGAGGGAGGGCGTTATCCGCCGAGCAGTACTTC.

The count of this clone is one. The chain joins TRBV19 to TRBJ1-5, with a weak D call TRBD1 (6 bases). Germline CDR1 reads LNHDA; CDR2 reads SQIVND (reference sequence). V was cut by 5 bases and J by 6 bases, with 14 bases left in between. The CDR3 has 14 residues. CDR3 amino acids: CASSVQGRGQPQHF. CDR3 sequence (DNA): TGTGCCAGTAGTGTTCAGGGGAGAGGTCAGCCCCAGCATTTT.

The rearrangement joins TRBV28 to TRBJ1-4; D unresolved. V was cut by 1 base and J by 5 bases, with 5 bases left in between. CDR1 and CDR2 from the germline V gene are MDHEN and SYDVKM. The CDR3 runs to 13 residues. The CDR3 is CASSLYSNEKLFF. The CDR3 DNA is TGTGCCAGCAGTTTATACTCAAATGAAAAACTGTTTTTT.

The chain couples TRBV2 to TRBJ2-4; 9 bases agree with TRBD2. CDR3 length equals 15 residues. The V gene's germline CDR1 is SNHLY and CDR2 FYNNEI. The V gene end was trimmed by 6 bases and the J gene end by 9 bases; junction bases not matched to a gene: 12. CDR3 DNA sequence: TGTGCCAGCAGGCGGACTAGCGTTGGGGTAGGCATTCAGTACTTC. It translates to CASRRTSVGVGIQYF.

The table lists this clone with a few counts. The rearrangement links TRBV29-1 to TRBJ1-4; 7 bases are shared with TRBD1. Unmatched junction bases numbered 6, after V lost 7 bases and J lost 4 bases. The length of the CDR3 is 13 residues. The V gene's germline CDR1 is SQVTM and CDR2 ANQGSEA. The CDR3 loop reads CSARQGLNEKLFF. CDR3 DNA: TGCAGCGCCCGACAGGGACTTAATGAAAAACTGTTTTTT.

This clone is a singleton in its sample. The chain links TRBV28 to TRBJ1-1; 8 nucleotides match TRBD1. Losses at the gene ends were 4 bases for V and 3 bases for J; bases not matched to a gene: 10. CDR3 length: 16 amino acids. Germline V CDR1 and CDR2: MDHEN, SYDVKM. Written as DNA, the CDR3 is TGTGCCAGCAGTTCTCCTTCCCAGGGGGCAGACACTGAAGCTTTCTTT. It translates to CASSSPSQGADTEAFF.

The rearrangement uses TRBV20-1 and TRBJ1-1; maybe TRBD1 (5 bases). The V gene's germline CDR1 is DFQATT and CDR2 SNEGSKA (reference sequence). The ends were cut back, 3 bases at V and 11 bases at J, with 13 bases in the middle. This CDR3 spans 11 amino acids. The chain's CDR3 is CSARPGHRAFF. CDR3 in DNA: TGCAGTGCTAGGCCCGGACATCGTGCTTTCTTT.

This clone was detected once. The genes are TRBV28 and TRBJ1-1, with D unclear. The CDR3 has 16 residues. From germline, CDR1 is MDHEN and CDR2 SYDVKM. V was trimmed by 4 bases and J by 1 base, leaving 16 bases between them. This chain's CDR3 is CASSSPRGGWNTEAFF. The CDR3 bases are TGTGCCAGCAGTTCCCCCCGCGGAGGATGGAACACTGAAGCTTTCTTT.

The V gene is TRBV2, the J gene TRBJ1-2; D ambiguous. Trimming took off 6 bases at V and 8 bases at J, with 19 bases between the two ends. Germline CDR1 SNHLY, CDR2 FYNNEI. This CDR3 has 14 amino acids. In DNA form, the CDR3 reads TGTGCCAGCAGGGAAAGGGCCCATGAAGGGGGCTACACCTTC. This gives the protein CASRERAHEGGYTF.